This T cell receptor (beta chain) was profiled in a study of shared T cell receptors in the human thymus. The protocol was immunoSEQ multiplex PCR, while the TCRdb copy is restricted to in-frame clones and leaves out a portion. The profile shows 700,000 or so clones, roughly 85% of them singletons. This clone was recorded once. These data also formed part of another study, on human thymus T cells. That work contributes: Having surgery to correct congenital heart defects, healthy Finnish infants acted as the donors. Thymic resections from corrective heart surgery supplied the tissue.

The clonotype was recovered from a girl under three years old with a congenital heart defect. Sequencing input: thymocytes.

The CDR3 sequence: CASSREGETQYF. CDR3 DNA: TGTGCCAGCAGTCGGGAAGGGGAGACCCAGTACTTC. This chain joins TRBV5-4 and TRBJ2-5; D perhaps matches TRBD2 (5 bases). Germline CDR1 reads SGHNT; CDR2 reads YYREEE (reference sequence). Trimming took 5 bases from V and 5 from J, leaving 10 bases between them. This CDR3 is built from 12 residues. Based on the CDR3 plus reference TRBV5-4 and TRBJ2-5, the full variable domain is ETGVTQSPTHLIKTRGQQVTLRCSSQSGHNTVSWYQQALGQGPQFIFQYYREEENGRGNFPPRFSGLQFPNYSSELNVNALELDDSALYLCASSREGETQYFGPGTRLLVL.